Following are 29 T cell receptor beta chains from one sample sequenced in a study of technical replicates of blood from several donors. Only in-frame clones appear in the TCRdb table, and some are missing; sequencing was by immunoSEQ multiplex PCR. The sample lists fewer than 80,000 clones; roughly 86% were seen once. Input material: PBMCs. Receptors were obtained from a human donor in good health. Some clones in this sample may be carry-over from other donors' samples.

The chain recombines TRBV4-2 with TRBJ1-3; TRBD1 aligns across 7 bases. The J segment lost 0 bases and the V segment lost 4 bases, leaving 3 bases of the junction unmatched. The CDR3 has 15 amino acids. Per the germline V gene, CDR1 is LGHNA and CDR2 is YNFKEQ. The CDR3 protein is CASSPGQLSGNTIYF. CDR3 DNA: TGTGCCAGCAGCCCGGGACAGCTCTCTGGAAACACCATATATTTT.

The CDR3 DNA sequence: TGTGCCAGCAGCCCTCGGGGGAGCGGGAGGGCCCACGAGCAGTACTTC. It translates to CASSPRGSGRAHEQYF. The chain has TRBV9 and TRBJ2-7; 10 bases fit TRBD2. This CDR3 contains 16 residues. Germline V lookup: CDR1 SGDLS, CDR2 YYNGEE. V was pared by 4 bases and J by 5 bases, with 12 bases of the junction left unmatched.

The chain has TRBV5-4 and TRBJ1-1; 9 positions match TRBD1. The CDR3 spans 15 residues. Germline V lookup: CDR1 SGHNT, CDR2 YYREEE (reference sequence). The V and J ends lost 4 bases and 7 bases, in that order; junction bases with no gene match: 11. The CDR3, as DNA: TGTGCCAGCAGCCCGGCGGGACAGGGCAATTTTGAAGCTTTCTTT. Protein product: CASSPAGQGNFEAFF.

The chain joins TRBV4-1 to TRBJ2-3, with 11 bases that match TRBD2. The V gene end was trimmed by 3 bases and the J gene end by 2 bases; junction bases not matched to a gene: 13. The CDR3 covers 19 residues. CDR1 and CDR2 from the germline V gene are MGHRA and YSYEKL. Here the CDR3 reads CASSQRLAGGPQNTDTQYF. The CDR3 coding sequence is TGCGCCAGCAGCCAGCGTTTAGCGGGAGGGCCGCAGAACACAGATACGCAGTATTTT.

This rearrangement joins TRBV5-1 to TRBJ1-4; D remains unclear. CDR1 and CDR2 (germline): SGHRS, YFSETQ. The CDR3 is 15 residues long. V was trimmed by 2 bases and J by 0 bases, leaving 8 bases between them. The CDR3 bases are TGCGCCAGCAGCTTATCGAGTACAACTAATGAAAAACTGTTTTTT. The encoded protein is CASSLSSTTNEKLFF.

V is TRBV25-1 and J is TRBJ2-2, with D unresolved. The V end lost 3 bases, the J end lost 3 bases, and 11 bases lay between the germline ends. The CDR3 consists of 15 residues. Per the germline V gene, CDR1 is MGHDK and CDR2 is SYGVNS. The CDR3 DNA follows: TGTGCCAGCAGTGACTCTTACACCCACACCGGGGAGCTGTTTTTT. This codes for CASSDSYTHTGELFF.

The rearrangement joins TRBV29-1 to TRBJ2-2, with TRBD2 identical over 9 bases. The CDR3 has 15 residues. Unmatched junction bases numbered 5, after V lost 1 base and J lost 5 bases. Germline loops: CDR1 SQVTM, CDR2 ANQGSEA. The CDR3 coding sequence is TGCAGCGTTGAAGTAGCGGGGGCGGGGACCGGGGAGCTGTTTTTT. Amino acid sequence: CSVEVAGAGTGELFF.

The CDR3 loop is CASSLSRQGVHEQYF. The CDR3 coding sequence is TGTGCCAGCAGCTTAAGCCGACAGGGAGTCCACGAGCAGTACTTC. V and J are TRBV7-2 and TRBJ2-7; TRBD1 aligns across 7 bases. The germline V gene encodes CDR1 SGHTA and CDR2 FQGNSA. V lost 2 bases, J lost 5 bases, and 9 bases stayed unmatched. There are 15 residues in the CDR3. Complete variable domain (other parts from reference TRBV7-2 and TRBJ2-7): GAGVSQSPSNKVTEKGKDVELRCDPISGHTALYWYRQSLGQGLEFLIYFQGNSAPDKSGLPSDRFSAERTGGSVSTLTIQRTQQEDSAVYLCASSLSRQGVHEQYFGPGTRLTVT.

This chain connects TRBV6-5 to TRBJ2-7; 9 bases fit TRBD1. The CDR3 runs 15 residues. Germline-derived CDR1 and CDR2 are MNHEY and SVGAGI. Trimming at V came to 7 bases and at J to 0 bases, leaving 7 bases not matched to a gene. The CDR3 reads CASTHRDRASYEQYF. For the CDR3, the DNA is TGTGCCAGCACCCACCGGGACAGGGCCTCCTACGAGCAGTACTTC.

V and J are TRBV4-2 and TRBJ2-1, with no clear D. V was trimmed by 0 bases and J by 0 bases, leaving 6 bases between them. Germline V gives CDR1 LGHNA, CDR2 YNFKEQ. The CDR3 has 15 amino acids. The CDR3 DNA reads TGTGCCAGCAGCCAAGAGTGGAGCTCCTACAATGAGCAGTTCTTC. This sequence encodes CASSQEWSSYNEQFF.

J is TRBJ2-3 and V is TRBV5-4, with a tentative D call TRBD1 (6 bases). The CDR3 loop spans 14 amino acids. Looked up from germline, CDR1 is SGHNT and CDR2 is YYREEE (reference sequence). Trimming stripped 0 bases from V and 4 bases from J, with 9 bases between. The CDR3 bases are TGTGCCAGCAGCTTGGGGGGGCCTCCAGATACGCAGTATTTT. Protein product: CASSLGGPPDTQYF.

V and J are TRBV14 and TRBJ2-2; no clear D gene. V lost 3 bases and J 1 base, leaving 12 bases between the germline ends. The CDR3 is made up of 16 amino acids. In germline, CDR1 is SGHDN, CDR2 FVKESK. Here the CDR3 reads CASSQKRFLNTGELFF. The CDR3 nucleotides are TGTGCCAGCAGCCAGAAGAGATTTCTGAACACCGGGGAGCTGTTTTTT.

The rearrangement joins TRBV2 to TRBJ1-1, with D hard to call. CDR3 length: 15 residues. With 5 bases removed from V and 2 bases from J, the gap between germline ends came to 15 bases. Germline V gene sequence: CDR1 SNHLY, CDR2 FYNNEI. CDR3 nucleotides: TGTGCCAGCAGTCGGGAATGGCAGGTAAACACTGAAGCTTTCTTT. Encoded protein: CASSREWQVNTEAFF.

The chain has TRBV12-5 and TRBJ1-6; TRBD1 matches 9 bases. This CDR3 region has 19 residues. Germline V lookup: CDR1 LGHNT, CDR2 FRNRAP. Trimming removed 0 bases from V and 3 bases from J; junction bases left unmatched: 9. The CDR3 spells CASGLVLGQGFSYNSPLHF. Written as DNA, the CDR3 is TGTGCTAGTGGTTTGGTATTGGGACAGGGTTTCAGCTATAATTCACCCCTCCACTTT. Full variable domain (remainder filled in from reference TRBV12-5 and TRBJ1-6): DARVTQTPRHKVTEMGQEVTMRCQPILGHNTVFWYRQTMMQGLELLAYFRNRAPLDDSGMPKDRFSAEMPDATLATLKIQPSEPRDSAVYFCASGLVLGQGFSYNSPLHFGNGTRLTVT.

The chain uses TRBV6-1 and TRBJ2-4; 9 bases agree with TRBD2. CDR1 MNHNS and CDR2 SASEGT come from the germline V gene. V shed 0 bases, J shed 3 bases, and the junction held 3 bases outside the gene matches. The CDR3 is 16 amino acids. CDR3 DNA: TGTGCCAGCAGTGAAGCACTAGCGGGTGGCAAAAACATTCAGTACTTC. It translates to CASSEALAGGKNIQYF.

The gene calls are TRBV2 and TRBJ1-1; 7 nucleotides line up with TRBD1. The CDR3 contains 15 residues. The germline V gene encodes CDR1 SNHLY and CDR2 FYNNEI. V shed 7 bases and J 5 bases; nucleotides not matched to a gene: 13. CDR3 sequence: CASTGQAIPGTEAFF. CDR3 DNA sequence: TGTGCCAGCACAGGACAGGCCATCCCGGGGACTGAAGCTTTCTTT.

A single count supports this clone. The V and J genes are TRBV6-5 and TRBJ1-2, with 7 nucleotides matching TRBD1. Germline V gene sequence: CDR1 MNHEY, CDR2 SVGAGI. The CDR3 is 13 residues long. CDR3 in amino acids: CAACGRGSGGYTF. CDR3 DNA sequence: TGTGCAGCATGTGGCAGGGGGTCGGGTGGCTACACCTTC.

The genes are TRBV6-6 and TRBJ2-5; D is undetermined. Deletions cut 1 base from V and 2 bases from J, with 5 bases between. CDR1 and CDR2 from the germline V gene are MNHNY and SVGAGI (reference sequence). This CDR3 is built from 13 residues. The CDR3 DNA is TGTGCCAGCAGTTACTACATACAAGAGACCCAGTACTTC. It specifies CASSYYIQETQYF.

This clone was found a few times. The V and J genes are TRBV14 and TRBJ2-1, with TRBD1 as a possible D gene (6 bases). V shed 1 base and J shed 15 bases, with 10 bases lying between them. CDR1 is SGHDN and CDR2 is FVKESK in the germline V gene. The length of the CDR3 is 11 residues. The DNA for the CDR3 is TGTGCCAGCAGCCAAGGGACAGAACCGTTCTTC. Encoded protein: CASSQGTEPFF.

This chain joins TRBV19 and TRBJ2-1; the match to TRBD2 covers 12 bases. Trimming removed 5 bases from V and 9 bases from J; junction bases left unmatched: 11. This CDR3 comprises 16 residues. Germline V lookup: CDR1 LNHDA, CDR2 SQIVND (reference sequence). This CDR3 is CASSPIMTSGSSEQFF. Written as DNA, the CDR3 is TGTGCCAGTAGTCCTATCATGACTAGCGGGAGTAGTGAGCAGTTCTTC.

The chain uses TRBV29-1 and TRBJ2-3; possible D gene TRBD2, 5 bases. CDR1 is SQVTM and CDR2 is ANQGSEA in the germline V gene. Deletions cut 7 bases from V and 7 bases from J, with 12 bases between. There are 11 residues in the CDR3. CDR3 sequence: CSAATDYTQYF. CDR3 bases: TGCAGCGCCGCGACGGACTATACGCAGTATTTT.

This clone turned up a few times. This chain links TRBV30 with TRBJ2-1, with 8 nucleotides matching TRBD2. From germline, CDR1 is GTSNPN and CDR2 SVGIG (reference sequence). The V segment lost 2 bases and the J segment 8 bases; nucleotides outside the gene matches: 14. The CDR3 runs to 16 residues. The CDR3: CAWSPFGTSWGDEQFF. The CDR3 DNA sequence: TGTGCCTGGAGTCCCTTCGGGACTAGTTGGGGCGATGAGCAGTTCTTC.

With respect to this clone: The same CDR3 can be traced to other DNA sequences in this sample. This sequence joins TRBV18 and TRBJ2-7; D gene uncertain. Germline-derived CDR1 and CDR2 are KGHSH and LQKENI. This CDR3 contains 14 residues. V dropped 0 bases and J dropped 2 bases, with 8 bases sitting between them. The CDR3 region has the DNA TGTGCCAGCTCACCACCGACGGGTACCTACGAGCAGTACTTC. Its translation is CASSPPTGTYEQYF.

The chain recombines TRBV10-3 with TRBJ2-7; maybe TRBD1 (5 bases). Per germline, CDR1 ENHRY and CDR2 SYGVKD. This CDR3 has 15 amino acids. Trimming cost V 6 bases and J 5 bases, with 20 bases left between them. The CDR3 bases are TGTGCCATCAGGCCGGACAAACGGTTAAGGAACGAGCAGTACTTC. Its translation is CAIRPDKRLRNEQYF.

This clone has only a few counts. V and J are TRBV5-1 and TRBJ2-3; 10 bases are a match to TRBD1. Unmatched junction bases numbered 8, after V lost 9 bases and J lost 1 base. Germline lookup yields CDR1 SGHRS and CDR2 YFSETQ. This CDR3 has 15 amino acids. The CDR3 nucleotides are TGCGCCACCCGGGCGGGGACAGGGGGCACAGATACGCAGTATTTT. Its protein product is CATRAGTGGTDTQYF.

In this sample, this clone turned up a few times. This sequence joins TRBV4-2 and TRBJ2-1, with unresolved D. This CDR3 is built from 15 residues. Germline values: CDR1 LGHNA, CDR2 YNFKEQ. Trimming took 0 bases from V and 1 from J, leaving 7 bases between them. The CDR3 spells CASSQDPQSYNEQFF. The DNA of the CDR3 is TGTGCCAGCAGCCAAGATCCACAGTCCTACAATGAGCAGTTCTTC.

The rearrangement joins TRBV5-6 to TRBJ2-3; 10 bases fit TRBD2. CDR3 length equals 15 residues. Per the germline V gene, CDR1 is SGHDT and CDR2 is YYEEEE. The J segment lost 4 bases and the V segment lost 0 bases, leaving 2 bases of the junction unmatched. The CDR3 sequence: CASSLASGRADTQYF. The CDR3 DNA follows: TGTGCCAGCAGCTTGGCGAGCGGGAGGGCAGATACGCAGTATTTT.

This CDR3 reads CAISGGDRKVEQYF. CDR3 bases: TGTGCCATCAGTGGGGGGGACAGGAAGGTAGAGCAGTACTTC. This chain connects TRBV10-3 to TRBJ2-7; 8 bases align to TRBD1. Germline lookup yields CDR1 ENHRY and CDR2 SYGVKD. Trimming removed 4 bases from V and 7 bases from J; junction bases left unmatched: 9. The length of the CDR3 is 14 residues.

V gene TRBV10-3 combines with J gene TRBJ1-2; D is uncertain. The CDR3 loop spans 12 amino acids. CDR1 is ENHRY and CDR2 is SYGVKD in the germline V gene. V lost 4 bases to trimming and J lost 8 bases, with 11 bases between them. DNA for the CDR3: TGTGCCATCAGTGGGGCAACGGGGGGCTACACCTTC. The encoded protein is CAISGATGGYTF.